This TCR beta chain was documented in a study of Ad26.COV2.S vaccination and SARS-CoV-2 variants (dated by TCRdb to 2020 to 2023). Context from the whole study: The specificity and breadth of SARS-CoV-2-reactive T cell receptors after Ad26.COV2.S vaccination were assessed by TCRbeta repertoire sequencing. The TCR-sequenced set comprised approximately 30 samples: some 20 Ad26.COV2.S vaccine recipients, 5 placebo recipients and 8 SARS-CoV-2 convalescent individuals.

Regarding this clone: Its binding antigen is unknown. It has no much larger one-base neighbor in the sample; base qualities were not kept.

Study-wide findings and limitations: After vaccination, substantial breadth of spike-specific CD8+ and CD4+ T cell responses was reported. Vaccine and placebo recipients had similar non-spike TCR breadth, a finding consistent with the vaccine containing only spike. The authors noted that total T cell responses may have been underestimated by the TCR breadth and depth analyses. Higher spike-specific TCR breadth was observed in Ad26.COV2.S recipients than in placebo recipients (P = 0.0014).

TCRbeta CDR3 regions were sequenced with the immunoSEQ Assay. After extraction, genomic DNA underwent amplification by bias-controlled multiplex PCR, followed by high-throughput sequencing. The authors' analysis ran thus. To quantify the absolute abundance of every unique TCRbeta CDR3 region, sequences were collapsed and filtered. T cell fraction was estimated by normalizing TCRbeta template counts to usable DNA, with usable DNA measured through amplification of reference genes found in all nucleated cells. Repertoire TCRs were annotated as SARS-CoV-2-specific when V gene, CDR3 amino acid sequence and J gene were exactly matched to a known reactive TCR set. The reference SARS-CoV-2 TCR set came from MIRA and was filtered for enrichment in COVID-19-positive ImmuneCODE repertoires, removing public or cross-reactive TCRs. Using the MIRA antigens, annotated TCRs were further analysed by specific ORF or by position within an ORF. Breadth was defined as annotated unique rearrangements over total unique productive rearrangements; depth was the summed frequency of those rearrangements. Two-sided Wilcoxon rank-sum tests were applied when comparing TCR breadth between groups. Sourced from immuneACCESS, this table was stored by TCRdb with only in-frame sequences that have V and J called. A share of the clones is absent; for the studies checked, an unresolved V gene accounts for under half, and the remainder has no known explanation. V and J calls and clone size are given by that table; D and trimming were obtained from the DNA. The table for this sample lists fewer than 150,000 clones; 80% to 90% of them were counted only once. The ten largest clones add up to 4.5% to 6% of the sample.

The CDR3 goes from the cysteine to the phenylalanine over 12 residues. The retained sequence is limited to the CDR3, 36 bases, with the frame set at the first base. The germline ends are 13 bases apart after V is trimmed by 3 bases and J by 10 bases. Reading the germline V gene (reference sequence) gives CDR1 GTSNPN and CDR2 SVGIG. The time point label of this sample denotes: individuals recovered from natural SARS-CoV-2 infection. The source is a human donor who had recovered from COVID-19. The rearranged segments are TRBV30 and TRBJ1-5; the D gene cannot be resolved reliably. The material sequenced was peripheral blood, taken after recovery from COVID-19. Here is the DNA: TGTGCCTGGAGCACGACGTCACAACCCCAGCATTTT. This gives the protein CAWSTTSQPQHF.